The clone carrying this T cell receptor beta chain came up a few times. The antigen is not known. The CDR3 covers 12 residues. Germline V gene lookup returns CDR1 SGHTA and CDR2 FQGNSA. The germline V and J ends were trimmed by 4 bases and 8 bases, with 11 bases remaining between them. The data stem from a study of CD8+ T cells in alopecia areata. Extraction and reverse transcription of RNA yielded cDNA as the sequencing template. This table comes from immunoSEQ multiplex PCR, and its TCRdb copy is limited to in-frame clones, with some not included. This table holds about 150,000 clones, 55% found once. Broader study findings: Between patients, shared TCR sequences were less clear than in mice. This was possibly due in part to HLA diversity in the patient population.

V and J are TRBV7-2 and TRBJ1-1; D might be TRBD1 (5 bases). Sequencing was performed on CD4+ T cells sorted from blood. This receptor was obtained from a human donor in good health. The CDR3 loop is CASSSGGKEAFF. The CDR3 region has the DNA TGTGCCAGCAGCTCCGGGGGAAAAGAAGCTTTCTTT.